These T cell receptor beta chains were read from a single sample in a study of blood T cell repertoires in COVID-19. The repertoire was sequenced with immunoSEQ multiplex PCR; TCRdb's copy has only in-frame clones and lacks some. The sample shows 65,000 to 100,000 clones, 80% to 90% of them seen only once. Sequencing was carried out using peripheral blood. These receptors originate from a woman aged 80 or over with acute or convalescent COVID-19. CDR3s include the opening cysteine and the closing phenylalanine or tryptophan. The D gene is left open where the match is weak. The size of a clone is reported for some rows only, either as once, few or many, or as a class for expanded clones.

V gene: TRBV15; D gene: .; clone size: .; J gene: TRBJ2-1; CDR3 DNA: TGTGCCACCAGCGCCCGGGACTTGATAAATGAGCAGTTCTTC; CDR3 protein: CATSARDLINEQFF
V gene: TRBV29-1; D gene: .; clone size: few; J gene: TRBJ1-6; CDR3 DNA: TGCAGCGCCCGGGACTCCCCGATTTCACCCCTCCACTTT; CDR3 protein: CSARDSPISPLHF
V gene: TRBV5-1; D gene: .; clone size: .; J gene: TRBJ2-1; CDR3 DNA: TGCGCCAGCGCCCCTGAACCGGGGGCCTACAATGAGCAGTTCTTC; CDR3 protein: CASAPEPGAYNEQFF
V gene: TRBV14; D gene: TRBD1; clone size: .; J gene: TRBJ1-2; CDR3 DNA: TGTGCCAGCAGCCAGGACAGGGGATCTGACTATGGCTACACCTTC; CDR3 protein: CASSQDRGSDYGYTF
V gene: TRBV7-9; D gene: .; clone size: .; J gene: TRBJ2-7; CDR3 DNA: TGTGCCAGCAGGCTCGGACTCGGCACCGGGGAGCAGTACTTC; CDR3 protein: CASRLGLGTGEQYF
V gene: TRBV19; D gene: TRBD2; clone size: few; J gene: TRBJ2-1; CDR3 DNA: TGTGCCAGTAGTATGTCTGGACTAGCGGGGAGTGCAGGTGAGCAGTTCTTC; CDR3 protein: CASSMSGLAGSAGEQFF
V gene: TRBV29-1; D gene: .; clone size: .; J gene: TRBJ1-1; CDR3 DNA: TGCAGCGTTGAACCCTACCTAGGACAGAGGAACACTGAAGCTTTCTTT; CDR3 protein: CSVEPYLGQRNTEAFF
V gene: TRBV28; D gene: .; clone size: few; J gene: TRBJ1-4; CDR3 DNA: TGTGCCAGCGGGTTAACCCGGACAGCAGGGGAAAAACTGTTTTTT; CDR3 protein: CASGLTRTAGEKLFF
V gene: TRBV30; D gene: .; clone size: .; J gene: TRBJ2-7; CDR3 DNA: TGTGCCTGGAGTGGGGTGGGCAGGAACTCCTACGAGCAGTACTTC; CDR3 protein: CAWSGVGRNSYEQYF
V gene: TRBV4-1; D gene: .; clone size: .; J gene: TRBJ2-2; CDR3 DNA: TGCGCCAGCAGCCCCGATGGGGGCCAAACCGGGGAGCTGTTTTTT; CDR3 protein: CASSPDGGQTGELFF
V gene: TRBV15; D gene: TRBD1; clone size: .; J gene: TRBJ1-2; CDR3 DNA: TGTGCCACCAGCAGAACGGGACAGGTCTATGGCTACACCTTC; CDR3 protein: CATSRTGQVYGYTF
V gene: TRBV18; D gene: .; clone size: .; J gene: TRBJ1-5; CDR3 DNA: TGTGCCAGCTCACCGGACAGCACCAATCAGCCCCAGCATTTT; CDR3 protein: CASSPDSTNQPQHF
V gene: TRBV7-9; D gene: TRBD1; clone size: .; J gene: TRBJ2-7; CDR3 DNA: TGTGCCAGCAGCTTAGGCCCGGGACAGTCCTACGAGCAGTACTTC; CDR3 protein: CASSLGPGQSYEQYF
V gene: TRBV7-9; D gene: .; clone size: once; J gene: TRBJ2-5; CDR3 DNA: TGTGCCAGCAGCTTAGTGGGCAGCCAAGAGACCCAGTACTTC; CDR3 protein: CASSLVGSQETQYF
V gene: TRBV6-5; D gene: .; clone size: .; J gene: TRBJ2-7; CDR3 DNA: TGTGCCAGCAGTTACGCCCGGGTCTCCTACGAGCAGTACTTC; CDR3 protein: CASSYARVSYEQYF
V gene: TRBV6-2/TRBV6-3; D gene: TRBD1; clone size: .; J gene: TRBJ1-6; CDR3 DNA: TGTGCCAGCAGCCAACCCACAGGGGGCGCGAATAATTCACCCCTCCACTTT; CDR3 protein: CASSQPTGGANNSPLHF
V gene: TRBV18; D gene: .; clone size: .; J gene: TRBJ1-2; CDR3 DNA: TGTGCCAGCTCACAAAACCCCGGGAACTATGGCTACACCTTC; CDR3 protein: CASSQNPGNYGYTF
V gene: TRBV15; D gene: .; clone size: .; J gene: TRBJ1-3; CDR3 DNA: TGTGCCACCAGCAGCTCGCCGCAGGGTCCCGGAAACACCATATATTTT; CDR3 protein: CATSSSPQGPGNTIYF
V gene: TRBV6-5; D gene: TRBD1; clone size: .; J gene: TRBJ2-7; CDR3 DNA: TGTGCCAGCACCAAGACAGGGGGGGTCTACGAGCAGTACTTC; CDR3 protein: CASTKTGGVYEQYF
V gene: TRBV19; D gene: .; clone size: once; J gene: TRBJ2-5; CDR3 DNA: TGTGCCAGTAGCCCCTCCTGGGCGAAGACCCAGTACTTC; CDR3 protein: CASSPSWAKTQYF
V gene: TRBV9; D gene: TRBD1; clone size: .; J gene: TRBJ2-2; CDR3 DNA: TGTGCCAGCCGTCCGGGACAGGGAAATTCCGGGGAGCTGTTTTTT; CDR3 protein: CASRPGQGNSGELFF
V gene: TRBV11-2; D gene: .; clone size: .; J gene: TRBJ1-4; CDR3 DNA: TGTGCCAGCAGCTTAGTGATCTCCCCAGGGTCTCAAGAAAAACTGTTTTTT; CDR3 protein: CASSLVISPGSQEKLFF
V gene: TRBV7-8; D gene: .; clone size: .; J gene: TRBJ1-6; CDR3 DNA: TGTGCCAGCAGCCCTACAGGGATGGGCTATTCACCCCTCCACTTT; CDR3 protein: CASSPTGMGYSPLHF